This TCR beta chain is from a study of blood T cell repertoires in COVID-19 (dated by TCRdb to about 2020). Describing the broader study: Samples from collaborators originated in the United States, Italy and Spain and spanned both the acute and convalescent phases of COVID-19. The material from the prospective study consisted of cDNA or gDNA derived from T cells, B-cell-depleted T cells, or PBMCs. Sample metadata almost always included a de-identified subject ID, COVID-19 status, age in years and sex. HLA class I and class II types, where available, came from metadata supplied by the sample provider rather than from assay-based typing. Samples were obtained from the ongoing ImmuneRACE study (first 160 participants) and from about 1,300 subjects provided by 6 global collaborators. Subjects who had been exposed to COVID-19, were actively infected with it, or had recovered from it provided the deeply sampled blood TCRbeta repertoires that made up the dataset. The repertoires were released in a freely available public database intended as a resource for research on the immune response to SARS-CoV-2. Overall results and qualifications from the work: The quantity of clinical and demographic metadata differed by source and by participant and was supplied without curation.

Worth noting for this clone: Its antigen has not been determined. Within one base of it there is no much larger clone, and no base qualities were kept.

Trimming removed 5 bases from V and 5 bases from J, leaving 20 bases between the germline ends. The cysteine opens and the phenylalanine closes a CDR3 of 16 amino acids. Only CDR3 DNA remains: 48 bases, in frame from the first base. As encoded in the germline V gene (reference sequence), CDR1 is PRHDT while CDR2 is FYEKMQ. Collaborating institutions collected whole blood in K2EDTA tubes following their own protocols. For TCRbeta analysis, collaborator samples were shipped as frozen whole blood, as isolated PBMCs, or as DNA extracted from either sample type. TCRbeta CDR3 regions were amplified from genomic DNA using the immunoSEQ Assay, a bias-controlled multiplex PCR. In the paper's pipeline: Within the assay, amplification of reference gene primers was used to estimate how many nucleated cells each sample contained. Sequence reads were collapsed and filtered to measure the absolute abundance of every unique TCRbeta CDR3 rearrangement. For each sample, productive Simpson clonality was calculated as the square root of Simpson's diversity index over productive rearrangements. Not all clones reach the TCRdb copy of this immuneACCESS table, which keeps in-frame sequences only. Checked studies attribute under half of the gap to unresolved V genes and leave the rest unexplained. Clonal size and the V and J genes are those of that table, whereas D and trimming came from the DNA. The sample table records some 250,000 clones; over 70% of these occur just once. About 8% of the sample goes to the ten largest clones.

This sequence originates from an elderly woman with acute or convalescent COVID-19. The V and J genes are TRBV13 and TRBJ2-3; TRBD2 could be the D gene, as 6 bases match. The specimen was peripheral blood. The CDR3 corresponds to CASSLGVGEEGDTQYF. The nucleotide sequence reads as follows: TGTGCCAGCAGCCTGGGTGTGGGAGAGGAGGGAGATACGCAGTATTTT.